This TCR beta chain was captured by sequencing in a study of lymphopenia after photon versus proton radiotherapy. The study's findings and limits: Better survival with proton therapy was suggested as possible, not demonstrated. After the lymphocyte nadir, photon-treated repertoires showed oligoclonal expansion, especially of CD8+ Temra cells. Relative stability marked proton patients; photon patients lost diversity and naive cells.

The table came from immunoSEQ multiplex PCR; TCRdb's copy has only in-frame clones and leaves some out. Of some 17,000 clones in the sample, about 79% are singletons; the top ten hold 20%. The CDR3 is 13 amino acids. The V gene's germline CDR1 is MNHNY and CDR2 SVGAGI (reference sequence). V dropped 6 bases and J dropped 4 bases, with 12 bases sitting between them. Details on this clone: The antigen remains unidentified.

The sequence was obtained from a man aged 65-85 years with pancreatic cancer. The sequences come from peripheral blood, collected from a patient treated with proton-based radiotherapy. The chain joins TRBV6-6 to TRBJ1-2; D unresolved. The CDR3 region has the DNA TGTGCCAGCAGCGACGGCCCTTTCTATGGCTACACCTTC. Encoded protein: CASSDGPFYGYTF.